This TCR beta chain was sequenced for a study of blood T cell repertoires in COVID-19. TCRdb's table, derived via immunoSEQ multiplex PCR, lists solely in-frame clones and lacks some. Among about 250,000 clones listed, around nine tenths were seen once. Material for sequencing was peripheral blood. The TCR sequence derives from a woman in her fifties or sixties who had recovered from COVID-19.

The CDR3 bases are TGTGCCATCAGTGACCCACAAGGAGGGATCCAAGAGACCCAGTACTTC. Protein: CAISDPQGGIQETQYF. The chain has TRBV10-3 and TRBJ2-5; D is perhaps TRBD2 (6 bases). This CDR3 has 16 amino acids. Germline V gene sequence: CDR1 ENHRY, CDR2 SYGVKD. V was shortened by 3 bases and J by 1 base, with 15 bases between the two germline ends.